These T cell receptor beta chains were read from a single sample in a study of T cells in localized non-small cell lung cancer. Method: immunoSEQ multiplex PCR; TCRdb's copy keeps in-frame clones and lacks some. The sample holds 20,000 to 30,000 clones, around 85% seen once. The sample here was peripheral blood, taken before any cancer treatment. Every receptor here comes from a man between 35 and 75 years old with stage III squamous cell lung carcinoma. CDR3s include the opening cysteine and the closing phenylalanine or tryptophan.

V gene | CDR3 protein
TRBV6-1 | CASRDTYGYTF
TRBV10-2 | CASSELAGGWEQFF
TRBV6-5 | CASGRATGELFF
TRBV2 | CASKGMSTDTQYF
TRBV5-8 | CAFNGGSPLYTDTQYF
TRBV29-1 | CSVESGIHSGANVLTF
TRBV9 | CASSVAAGNGYTF
TRBV4-1 | CASSQGGPGQPQHF
TRBV10-3 | CAISEPGLAGVREQYF
TRBV27 | CASSTRRGSHGNEQFF
TRBV2 | CAKTGGRENTDTQYF
TRBV5-6 | CASSEGFSNQPQHF
TRBV6-4 | CASSDGGATDTQYF
TRBV9 | CASSVGVTLDEQFF